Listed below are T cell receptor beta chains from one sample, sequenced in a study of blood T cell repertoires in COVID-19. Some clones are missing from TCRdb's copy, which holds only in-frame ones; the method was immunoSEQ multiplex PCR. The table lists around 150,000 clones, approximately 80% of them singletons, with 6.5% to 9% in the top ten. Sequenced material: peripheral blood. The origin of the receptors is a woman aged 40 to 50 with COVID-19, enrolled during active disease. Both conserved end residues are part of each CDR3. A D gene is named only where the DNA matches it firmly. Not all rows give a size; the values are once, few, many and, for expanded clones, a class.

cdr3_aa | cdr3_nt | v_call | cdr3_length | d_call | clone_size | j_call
CASRKGGTTDTQYF | TGTGCCAGCAGGAAGGGGGGGACGACAGATACGCAGTATTTT | TRBV6-1 | 14 | - | - | TRBJ2-3
CASTISGRGNEKLFF | TGTGCCAGCACCATATCAGGGAGGGGTAATGAAAAACTGTTTTTT | TRBV6-5 | 15 | - | - | TRBJ1-4
CASSGRGARGGTEAFF | TGTGCCAGCAGTGGACGGGGGGCCCGGGGTGGCACTGAAGCTTTCTTT | TRBV6-1 | 16 | - | few | TRBJ1-1
CASSLRTETYEQYF | TGTGCCAGCAGTTTGAGGACAGAAACCTACGAGCAGTACTTC | TRBV27 | 14 | - | - | TRBJ2-7
CASGTPTQYF | TGTGCCAGCGGCACCCCGACGCAGTATTTT | TRBV28 | 10 | - | - | TRBJ2-3
CASSLVKGALGSPLHF | TGTGCCAGCAGCTTAGTTAAGGGGGCCTTGGGCTCACCCCTCCACTTT | TRBV11-2 | 16 | TRBD1 | - | TRBJ1-6
CASSYSGGSSYEQYF | TGTGCCAGCAGTTACTCGGGCGGGAGTAGCTACGAGCAGTACTTC | TRBV6-5 | 15 | TRBD2 | - | TRBJ2-7
CASSETSGSLNEQFF | TGTGCCAGCAGTGAGACTAGCGGGAGTTTGAATGAGCAGTTCTTC | TRBV2 | 15 | TRBD2 | - | TRBJ2-1
CASSTGQYGYTF | TGCGCCAGCAGCACCGGACAGTATGGCTACACCTTC | TRBV5-1 | 12 | - | - | TRBJ1-2
CASARQGTGTEAFF | TGTGCCAGCGCACGACAGGGTACGGGCACTGAAGCTTTCTTT | TRBV6-5 | 14 | TRBD1 | - | TRBJ1-1
CASSVAGTLEKLFF | TGCGCCAGCAGCGTCGCCGGGACACTTGAAAAACTGTTTTTT | TRBV4-1 | 14 | - | - | TRBJ1-4
CASRPGEVNGYTF | TGTGCCAGTAGGCCCGGCGAGGTGAATGGCTACACCTTC | TRBV19 | 13 | - | - | TRBJ1-2
CASSPDRPYEQYF | TGCGCCAGCAGCCCTGACAGACCCTACGAGCAGTACTTC | TRBV5-1 | 13 | - | - | TRBJ2-7
CASSTNGGPRSSYNEQFF | TGCGCCAGCAGCACAAATGGAGGACCCAGAAGCTCCTACAATGAGCAGTTCTTC | TRBV5-1 | 18 | - | - | TRBJ2-1
CATSDSPLAGERSPGELFF | TGTGCCACCAGTGACTCCCCCTTAGCGGGGGAAAGATCACCCGGGGAGCTGTTTTTT | TRBV24-1 | 19 | TRBD2 | - | TRBJ2-2
CASTVPEVKTQYF | TGTGCCAGCACCGTTCCTGAGGTAAAGACCCAGTACTTC | TRBV6-6 | 13 | - | - | TRBJ2-5
CASSQPGDNEQFF | TGCGCCAGCAGCCAACCAGGCGACAATGAGCAGTTCTTC | TRBV4-1 | 13 | - | - | TRBJ2-1
CASSLGVATDTQYF | TGTGCCAGCAGCTTGGGCGTAGCGACAGATACGCAGTATTTT | TRBV5-4 | 14 | - | - | TRBJ2-3
CATTKTGGRTEAFF | TGTGCCACGACGAAGACAGGGGGCCGCACTGAAGCTTTCTTT | TRBV19 | 14 | TRBD1 | - | TRBJ1-1
CAVHRYSNQPQHF | TGTGCCGTTCACAGGTATAGCAATCAGCCCCAGCATTTT | TRBV19 | 13 | - | few | TRBJ1-5
CASSQWSSSYNEQFF | TGCGCCAGCAGCCAATGGTCGAGCTCCTACAATGAGCAGTTCTTC | TRBV4-1 | 15 | - | - | TRBJ2-1
CASREPPYEQYF | TGTGCCAGCCGAGAGCCCCCCTACGAGCAGTACTTC | TRBV28 | 12 | - | - | TRBJ2-7
CASSQVVPYEQYF | TGCGCCAGCAGCCAAGTAGTGCCCTACGAGCAGTACTTC | TRBV4-1 | 13 | - | few | TRBJ2-7